The 32 T cell receptor beta chains below were found in one sample sequenced in a study of T cells expressing NK-cell markers. With the 5' RACE reads reprocessed, TCRdb shows one record per CDR3 protein and no DNA. The specimen's table records about half a million distinct CDR3 sequences. Specimen: blood T cells: a sorted CD56 or NKG2C T cell subset, CD4+ or CD8+ T cells, or bulk PBMC T cells (not recorded which). The origin of the receptors is a woman aged 50 to 60 in good health.

The rearrangement links TRBV2 to TRBJ2-1. There are 14 residues in the CDR3. Germline V lookup: CDR1 SNHLY, CDR2 FYNNEI. CDR3 residues: CASIKESTRDEQFF.

V gene TRBV12-3 or TRBV12-4 combines with J gene TRBJ2-5; TCRdb gives TRBD2 as the D gene, but with no DNA this cannot be confirmed. The CDR3 consists of 15 residues. The CDR3 loop reads CASSPPTSRQETQYF.

The chain couples TRBV5-5 to TRBJ2-3; TCRdb names TRBD1, which stays unverified in the absence of DNA. The CDR3 length is 15 residues. CDR1 SGHKS and CDR2 YYEKEE come from the germline V gene (reference sequence). The CDR3 sequence is CAKKRWGFSTDTQYF.

The chain couples TRBV5-1 to TRBJ1-1; the TCRdb call, TRBD1, lacks DNA for checking. The germline V gene encodes CDR1 SGHRS and CDR2 YFSETQ. This CDR3 is built from 16 residues. The CDR3 region is CASSLGDGTRRTEAFF. Drawing the rest from reference TRBV5-1 and TRBJ1-1, the complete variable domain is KAGVTQTPRYLIKTRGQQVTLSCSPISGHRSVSWYQQTPGQGLQFLFEYFSETQRNKGNFPGRFSGRQFSNSRSEMNVSTLELGDSALYLCASSLGDGTRRTEAFFGQGTRLTVV.

The chain combines TRBV7-2 with TRBJ2-3; TCRdb indicates TRBD1, and absent DNA this call remains unverified. The CDR3 length is 14 residues. From germline, CDR1 is SGHTA and CDR2 FQGNSA. CDR3 amino acids: CASSLVGRGHTQYF.

The V gene is TRBV3-1, the J gene TRBJ2-1; TCRdb's D call of TRBD2 is untestable without DNA. Germline-derived CDR1 and CDR2 are LGHDT and YNNKEL (reference sequence). The CDR3 has 16 amino acids. The CDR3 sequence is CASSQGRLAGYNEQFF.

The chain uses TRBV9 and TRBJ2-5; no DNA is available, so the TRBD2 call from TCRdb remains unchecked. The CDR3 is 14 residues long. Germline V gene data show CDR1 as SGDLS and CDR2 as YYNGEE. This chain's CDR3 is CASSVATSGETQYF.

The chain is built from TRBV3-1 and TRBJ2-7. The CDR3 has 14 residues. Germline V gene data show CDR1 as LGHDT and CDR2 as YNNKEL (reference sequence). CDR3 residues: CASSQLQVAPEQYF.

The chain has TRBV5-1 and TRBJ1-1; TCRdb names TRBD1, which stays unverified in the absence of DNA. The CDR3 has 18 residues. Germline CDR1 SGHRS, CDR2 YFSETQ. CDR3 region: CASSHTGTGSGGSTEAFF.

This chain links TRBV4-1 with TRBJ2-1; TCRdb gives TRBD1 as the D gene, but with no DNA this cannot be confirmed. Germline CDR1 MGHRA, CDR2 YSYEKL. This CDR3 is 15 amino acids long. CDR3: CASSQGQGFSNEQFF.

V and J are TRBV6-5 and TRBJ2-5; absent DNA, TCRdb's TRBD1 call cannot be checked. The CDR3 covers 14 residues. Germline CDR1 is MNHEY and CDR2 is SVGAGI. CDR3 sequence reads: CATKGAVSIQTQYF.

The rearrangement uses TRBV20-1 and TRBJ2-1; TCRdb selects TRBD2, and the lack of DNA leaves this call unchecked. The length of the CDR3 is 21 residues. Germline CDR1 DFQATT, CDR2 SNEGSKA (reference sequence). The CDR3 loop reads CSARPFQLGTSGRSSYNEQFF.

The chain couples TRBV6-5 to TRBJ2-2; TCRdb reports TRBD1, a call that lacks DNA to check it against. Germline V gene sequence: CDR1 MNHEY, CDR2 SVGAGI. The CDR3 contains 14 residues. CDR3 region: CASSSIQGTGELFF.

The rearrangement links TRBV5-1 to TRBJ2-7. This CDR3 contains 14 residues. CDR1 is SGHRS, CDR2 YFSETQ, per germline. This chain's CDR3 is CASSPRGVLNEQYF.

The chain carries TRBV6-5 and TRBJ2-1. Per the germline V gene, CDR1 is MNHEY and CDR2 is SVGAGI. The CDR3 has 13 amino acids. The CDR3 loop is CASSYSTTHKQFF.

V and J are TRBV3-1 and TRBJ2-1; as DNA is missing, the TRBD2 call by TCRdb cannot be tested. Per germline, CDR1 LGHDT and CDR2 YNNKEL (reference sequence). The length of the CDR3 is 15 residues. The CDR3 here is CASRFSGVIGNEQFF.

The CDR3 sequence: CASSFRRTSQFF. The chain employs TRBV12-3 or TRBV12-4 and TRBJ2-1; as DNA is missing, the TRBD2 call by TCRdb cannot be tested. The CDR3 contains 12 residues.

V and J are TRBV5-8 and TRBJ2-7; TCRdb lists TRBD1, though no DNA is available to test this call. CDR3 size: 13 residues. The V gene's germline CDR1 is SGHTS and CDR2 YDEGEE. The CDR3 loop is CASSTGTTYEQYF. The full variable domain, its missing parts supplied by reference TRBV5-8 and TRBJ2-7, is EAGVTQSPTHLIKTRGQQATLRCSPISGHTSVYWYQQALGLGLQFLLWYDEGEERNRGNFPPRFSGRQFPNYSSELNVNALELEDSALYLCASSTGTTYEQYFGPGTRLTVT.

The chain carries TRBV14 and TRBJ2-4; TCRdb returns TRBD2, unconfirmable since there is no DNA. Looked up from germline, CDR1 is SGHDN and CDR2 is FVKESK. The CDR3 is 19 amino acids. The CDR3 here is CASRRLAGAPFATKNIQYF.

The V call is TRBV19, the J call TRBJ1-4; TCRdb designates TRBD1, a call that cannot be tested without DNA. Germline V CDR1 and CDR2: LNHDA, SQIVND (reference sequence). The CDR3 contains 13 residues. The CDR3 sequence is CASLTAAGEKLFF.

J is TRBJ2-5 and V is TRBV6-5; the TCRdb call, TRBD1, lacks DNA for checking. The CDR3 loop spans 15 amino acids. Per the germline V gene, CDR1 is MNHEY and CDR2 is SVGAGI. The CDR3 loop is CASSYRPGDRETQYF.

The chain links TRBV10-2 to TRBJ2-6; TCRdb designates TRBD2, a call that cannot be tested without DNA. Germline assignment: CDR1 WSHSY and CDR2 SAAADI. The CDR3 is 16 residues long. The CDR3 loop is CARRTSGSSGANVLTF.

This chain uses TRBV25-1 with TRBJ2-3; TCRdb designates TRBD2, a call that cannot be tested without DNA. The CDR3 runs 11 residues. The germline CDR1 and CDR2 sequences are MGHDK and SYGVNS. CDR3 protein: CASSARAAPYF.

V usage is TRBV3-1 and J usage is TRBJ2-3; TCRdb selects TRBD2, and the lack of DNA leaves this call unchecked. Germline V gene sequence: CDR1 LGHDT, CDR2 YNNKEL (reference sequence). The CDR3 has 15 amino acids. This CDR3 is CASSHGGKSTDTQYF.

V gene TRBV7-9 combines with J gene TRBJ2-7; the D gene TCRdb calls, TRBD2, cannot be checked with no DNA. This CDR3 spans 17 amino acids. Germline V gene lookup returns CDR1 SEHNR and CDR2 FQNEAQ (reference sequence). The CDR3 loop is CASSLGGLAGVFFEQYF.

V and J are TRBV7-2 and TRBJ2-7; with no DNA, the TCRdb D assignment of TRBD1 cannot be verified. The CDR3 covers 15 residues. Germline CDR1 is SGHTA and CDR2 is FQGNSA. CDR3 region: CASSLHTGGTYEQYF.

This chain uses TRBV10-3 with TRBJ2-1; TCRdb names TRBD2, which stays unverified in the absence of DNA. Germline CDR1 ENHRY, CDR2 SYGVKD. This CDR3 contains 17 residues. CDR3 amino acids: CAISEGGLARSYNEQFF.

The rearrangement joins TRBV5-1 to TRBJ2-1; TCRdb outputs TRBD1, but without DNA this stays unchecked. The CDR3 loop spans 15 amino acids. The germline V gene has CDR1 SGHRS and CDR2 YFSETQ. The CDR3 loop is CASSLLPNPGKEQFF.

V gene TRBV6-6 combines with J gene TRBJ2-4; the D gene TCRdb calls, TRBD2, cannot be checked with no DNA. The CDR3 spans 16 residues. CDR1 and CDR2 from the germline V gene are MNHNY and SVGAGI (reference sequence). CDR3: CASSLGASGRRYIQYF.

This chain links TRBV15 with TRBJ1-5. The CDR3 has 17 amino acids. Germline CDR1 is LNHNV and CDR2 is YYDKDF (reference sequence). CDR3: CATSRDLVAYSNQPQHF.

The genes are TRBV5-1 and TRBJ2-1; TCRdb designates TRBD2, a call that cannot be tested without DNA. CDR1 and CDR2 (germline): SGHRS, YFSETQ. CDR3 length: 15 residues. CDR3 in amino acids: CASSLLTSGDNEQFF.

The chain combines TRBV18 with TRBJ2-2. This CDR3 is built from 14 residues. The V gene's germline CDR1 is KGHSH and CDR2 LQKENI. The chain's CDR3 is CASSPTTRTGELFF.